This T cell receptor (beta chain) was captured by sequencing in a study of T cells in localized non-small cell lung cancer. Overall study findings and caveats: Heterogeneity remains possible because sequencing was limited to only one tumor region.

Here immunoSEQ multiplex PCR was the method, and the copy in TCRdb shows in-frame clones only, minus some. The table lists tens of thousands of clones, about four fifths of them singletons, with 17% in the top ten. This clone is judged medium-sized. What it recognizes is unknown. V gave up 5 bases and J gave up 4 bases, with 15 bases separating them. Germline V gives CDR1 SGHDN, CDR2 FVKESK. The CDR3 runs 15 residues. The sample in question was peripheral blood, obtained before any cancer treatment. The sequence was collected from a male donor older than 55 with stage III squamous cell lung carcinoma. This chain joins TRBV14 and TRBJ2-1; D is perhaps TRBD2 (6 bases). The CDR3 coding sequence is TGTGCCAGCAGCTTTACAACGGGGGAATACAATGAGCAGTTCTTC. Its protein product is CASSFTTGEYNEQFF.